What follows describes a single TCR beta chain. The antigen is not known. The method was immunoSEQ multiplex PCR; TCRdb's version includes in-frame clones alone and lacks a portion of them. The repertoire holds 140,000 to 150,000 clones, with under 95% as singletons. These data belong to a study of T cell responses to AZD1222 COVID-19 vaccine. Study observations and caveats: Rises in breadth and depth of Spike-specific TCRs came after two AZD1222 doses. Researchers report vaccine-associated CD4 TCRs spanning spike, with dominance at 160-218 and 743-854.

Trimming took 11 bases from V and 2 from J, leaving 12 bases between them. CDR3 length: 13 amino acids. The sequence derives from an adult in good health. This material consisted of peripheral blood, taken on day 0 of AZD1222 vaccination. This chain connects TRBV12-3 or TRBV12-4 to TRBJ2-2; tentative D call: TRBD1 (6 bases). The CDR3 bases are TGTGCCTCACGGGACACAAACACCGGGGAGCTGTTTTTT. Its protein is CASRDTNTGELFF.